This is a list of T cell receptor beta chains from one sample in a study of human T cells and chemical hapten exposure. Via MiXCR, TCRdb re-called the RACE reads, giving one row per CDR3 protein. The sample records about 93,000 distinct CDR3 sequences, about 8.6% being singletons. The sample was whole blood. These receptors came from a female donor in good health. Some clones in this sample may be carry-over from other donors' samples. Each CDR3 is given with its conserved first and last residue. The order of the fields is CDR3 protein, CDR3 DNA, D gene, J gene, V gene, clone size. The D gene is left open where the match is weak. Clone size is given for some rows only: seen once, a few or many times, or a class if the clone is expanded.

CSVQDRNTEAFF,TGCAGCGTCCAGGACAGGAACACTGAAGCTTTCTTT,.,TRBJ1-1,TRBV29-1,few
CSAEKPGTDTQYF,TGCAGTGCTGAGAAACCGGGCACAGATACGCAGTATTTT,.,TRBJ2-3,TRBV20-1,.
CVSSQYDLGRTREQYF,TGTGTCAGCAGCCAATACGATCTCGGAAGGACGAGGGAGCAGTACTTC,.,TRBJ2-7,TRBV16,.
CASSQSGRTGNSNQPQHF,TGCGCCAGCAGTCAATCGGGCCGGACAGGAAATAGCAATCAGCCCCAGCATTTT,TRBD1,TRBJ1-5,TRBV23-1,few
CASSLNSEQFF,TGTGCCAGCAGCTTAAATTCTGAGCAGTTCTTC,.,TRBJ2-1,TRBV7-9,.
CASSTGTARPQYF,TGTGCCAGCAGTACCGGGACTGCTAGGCCGCAGTATTTT,.,TRBJ2-3,TRBV6-5,.
CASSSPGQTNTQYF,TGTGCCAGCAGCTCCCCGGGACAGACAAATACGCAGTATTTT,TRBD1,TRBJ2-3,TRBV12-3/TRBV12-4,many
CAISGSTDTQYF,TGTGCCATCTCCGGGAGCACAGATACGCAGTATTTT,.,TRBJ2-3,TRBV2,many
CASGLGQGAAFF,TGTGCTAGTGGTTTGGGACAGGGGGCGGCTTTCTTT,TRBD1,TRBJ1-1,TRBV12-5,few
CASTFGARTEAFF,TGTGCCAGCACTTTTGGGGCGAGGACTGAAGCTTTCTTT,.,TRBJ1-1,TRBV28,many
CASSYSGVRSPLHF,TGTGCCAGCAGTTACTCGGGGGTTCGCTCACCCCTCCACTTT,.,TRBJ1-6,TRBV6-5,.
CASSQTGSGANVLTF,TGTGCCAGTAGCCAGACAGGCTCTGGGGCCAACGTCCTGACTTTC,.,TRBJ2-6,TRBV19,.
CASSMDTGELFF,TGTGCCAGCAGTATGGACACCGGGGAGCTGTTTTTT,.,TRBJ2-2,TRBV6-4,many
CSATSYRGNEQFF,TGCAGTGCTACTTCTTATAGGGGGAATGAGCAGTTCTTC,.,TRBJ2-1,TRBV20-1,.
CASGQSGGTTGELFF,TGTGCCAGCGGACAAAGCGGGGGTACTACCGGGGAGCTGTTTTTT,TRBD2,TRBJ2-2,TRBV6-6,few
CASTGDNEQFF,TGTGCCAGTACAGGGGACAATGAGCAGTTCTTC,TRBD1,TRBJ2-1,TRBV2,many
CASSQISARGARGANVLTF,TGTGCCAGCAGCCAAATTTCGGCTAGGGGGGCGCGTGGGGCCAACGTCCTGACTTTC,.,TRBJ2-6,TRBV14,few
CASSPRVLGGSGANVLTF,TGCGCCAGCAGCCCCCGGGTCCTAGGTGGATCTGGGGCCAACGTCCTGACTTTC,.,TRBJ2-6,TRBV5-1,many
CASSLATGGSTDTQYF,TGCGCCAGCAGCTTGGCAACGGGAGGAAGCACAGATACGCAGTATTTT,TRBD2,TRBJ2-3,TRBV5-1,few
CASRTGTSGRVGAKNIQYF,TGTGCCAGCAGAACCGGGACTAGCGGGAGGGTCGGGGCCAAAAACATTCAGTACTTC,TRBD2,TRBJ2-4,TRBV6-2/TRBV6-3,.
CSASGPGGQPQHF,TGCAGTGCTAGTGGGCCAGGGGGTCAGCCCCAGCATTTT,TRBD1,TRBJ1-5,TRBV20-1,.
CASYRGTLQETQYF,TGTGCCAGCTACAGGGGGACGCTTCAAGAGACCCAGTACTTC,TRBD1,TRBJ2-5,TRBV28,few
CAISEFDRGSYGYTF,TGTGCCATCAGTGAGTTCGACAGGGGGTCGTATGGCTACACCTTC,TRBD1,TRBJ1-2,TRBV10-3,few
CSVEVAGGPDEQFF,TGCAGCGTTGAAGTGGCGGGAGGGCCGGATGAGCAGTTCTTC,TRBD2,TRBJ2-1,TRBV29-1,.
CASSRLAGVDTQYF,TGTGCCAGCAGCCGACTAGCGGGAGTAGATACGCAGTATTTT,TRBD2,TRBJ2-3,TRBV25-1,few
CASSHSSSYEQYF,TGTGCCAGCAGCCATTCCAGTTCCTACGAGCAGTACTTC,.,TRBJ2-7,TRBV3-1,few
CASSYGGSYEQYF,TGTGCCAGCAGTTACGGCGGCTCCTACGAGCAGTACTTC,.,TRBJ2-7,TRBV12-3/TRBV12-4,many
CASSPLVVSRDTQYF,TGCGCCAGCAGCCCCCTGGTAGTTAGCAGAGATACGCAGTATTTT,.,TRBJ2-3,TRBV5-1,many
CASSLGEGFNQPQHF,TGCGCCAGCAGCTTGGGGGAGGGGTTCAATCAGCCCCAGCATTTT,.,TRBJ1-5,TRBV5-1,few
CASSSGTPLLGYTF,TGTGCCAGCAGTTCCGGGACACCGCTCCTTGGCTACACCTTC,.,TRBJ1-2,TRBV12-3/TRBV12-4,many
CASSQDRGGGYTF,TGCGCCAGCAGCCAAGACAGGGGAGGAGGCTACACCTTC,.,TRBJ1-2,TRBV4-1,few